These 16 T cell receptor beta chains share one sample of origin, sequenced in a study of beta chain features in type 1 diabetes. cDNA synthesis used the whole RNA isolate, giving expressed TCRB sequences. Clones were read by immunoSEQ multiplex PCR, and TCRdb kept only the in-frame ones, dropping some. The profile shows about 210,000 clones, roughly 10% of them singletons. Sample: central memory CD4+ T cells from blood. Source of these receptors: a young man in good health.

This chain connects TRBV7-6 to TRBJ2-1; a weak D match, TRBD2 (6 bases). Between the trimmed V and J ends, which lost 5 bases and 2 bases, there was a span of 16 bases. The CDR3 covers 16 residues. Germline CDR1 reads SGHVS; CDR2 reads FNYEAQ. The CDR3 DNA sequence: TGTGCCAGCAGCCCCGGTGGGCTAGCGACCTACAATGAGCAGTTCTTC. Its protein is CASSPGGLATYNEQFF.

This clone was observed a few times. One end of the junction is discordant with germline, which a read error may explain. This sample includes further DNA sequences coding for the same CDR3. The genes are TRBV7-9 and TRBJ2-2; TRBD1 matches 7 bases. The germline CDR1 and CDR2 sequences are SEHNR and FQNEAQ (reference sequence). This CDR3 region has 14 residues. This CDR3 reads CASSKDRATGELFF. The CDR3 DNA reads TGCGCCAGCAGCAAAGACAGGGCGACCGGGGAGCTGTTTTTT.

This clone turned up a few times. The CDR3 protein is CSVNRPAETDTQYF. The CDR3 DNA follows: TGCAGCGTTAACAGGCCAGCGGAAACAGATACGCAGTATTTT. V gene TRBV29-1 combines with J gene TRBJ2-3; D may match TRBD1 or TRBD2 (5 bases each). The germline V gene encodes CDR1 SQVTM and CDR2 ANQGSEA. The CDR3 covers 14 residues. Deletions cut 5 bases from V and 3 bases from J, with 15 bases between.

The rearrangement joins TRBV29-1 to TRBJ2-1; 7 nucleotides line up with TRBD2. Looked up from germline, CDR1 is SQVTM and CDR2 is ANQGSEA. The V segment lost 6 bases and the J segment 5 bases; nucleotides outside the gene matches: 10. This CDR3 has 14 amino acids. CDR3 bases: TGCAGCGTCGGGCGGGAGAGTGGGGACAATGAGCAGTTCTTC. Its protein product is CSVGRESGDNEQFF.

A few counts support this clone. The chain joins TRBV28 to TRBJ1-4; D uncertain. CDR1 is MDHEN and CDR2 is SYDVKM in the germline V gene. The CDR3 totals 12 residues. Trimming shortened V by 3 bases and J by 13 bases, and 12 bases separated the two germline ends. CDR3 sequence: CASSFATRGLFF. CDR3 bases: TGTGCCAGCAGTTTTGCGACCCGGGGACTGTTTTTT.

The rearrangement links TRBV5-1 to TRBJ2-5; the match to TRBD2 covers 7 bases. The trim removed 3 bases at V and 6 bases at J, leaving 8 bases unmatched. Germline lookup yields CDR1 SGHRS and CDR2 YFSETQ. The CDR3 runs to 14 residues. The CDR3 DNA follows: TGCGCCAGCAGCTACGACTGGCGGGGGAAGACCCAGTACTTC. This sequence encodes CASSYDWRGKTQYF.

The chain joins TRBV29-1 to TRBJ2-5; tentative D call: TRBD1 (5 bases). The CDR3 runs to 12 residues. The V end lost 4 bases, the J end lost 1 base, and 7 bases lay between the germline ends. Looked up from germline, CDR1 is SQVTM and CDR2 is ANQGSEA. In DNA form, the CDR3 reads TGCAGCGTTGGACAGCCCCAAGAGACCCAGTACTTC. It encodes CSVGQPQETQYF.

This chain joins TRBV4-2 and TRBJ2-1, with TRBD2 matching 11 bases. The CDR3 has 16 residues. The V gene end was trimmed by 3 bases and the J gene end by 1 base; junction bases not matched to a gene: 2. Per germline, CDR1 LGHNA and CDR2 YNFKEQ. The CDR3 nucleotides read TGTGCCAGCAGCCATACTAGCGGGAGTTCCTACAATGAGCAGTTCTTC. This sequence encodes CASSHTSGSSYNEQFF.

The chain is built from TRBV7-9 and TRBJ1-1; 7 positions agree with TRBD1. The V and J ends lost 5 bases and 4 bases, in that order; junction bases with no gene match: 7. The CDR3 consists of 14 residues. Germline CDR1 is SEHNR and CDR2 is FQNEAQ (reference sequence). The CDR3: CASSQQGYSTEAFF. For the CDR3, the DNA is TGTGCCAGCAGCCAACAGGGGTATAGCACTGAAGCTTTCTTT.

The CDR3 region has the DNA TGTGCCTGGAGTGTATGGAATGAGCAGTTCTTC. Protein product: CAWSVWNEQFF. This chain uses TRBV30 with TRBJ2-1; D is unresolved. Germline CDR1 GTSNPN, CDR2 SVGIG (reference sequence). Between the trimmed V and J ends, which lost 0 bases and 7 bases, there was a span of 4 bases. The CDR3 has 11 residues.

This clone was counted many times. In nucleotides, the CDR3 is TGTGCCATCAGACAGACAGCTAGCACAGATACGCAGTATTTT. Residues: CAIRQTASTDTQYF. The rearrangement links TRBV10-3 to TRBJ2-3; D is possibly TRBD1 (5 bases). Per germline, CDR1 ENHRY and CDR2 SYGVKD. Trimming cost V 6 bases and J 0 bases, with 10 bases left between them. The CDR3 runs to 14 residues.

A single count supports this clone. The gene calls are TRBV7-8 and TRBJ2-7, with 8 bases that match TRBD2. Unmatched junction bases numbered 6, after V lost 7 bases and J lost 1 base. This CDR3 is built from 14 residues. Germline V gives CDR1 SGHVS, CDR2 FQNEAQ. The CDR3 protein is CASTWGGGSYEQYF. The CDR3 nucleotides are TGTGCCAGCACGTGGGGCGGGGGGTCCTACGAGCAGTACTTC.

This clone was detected a few times. DNA of the CDR3: TGTGCCAGCAGCCGCCGGGACAGGTCAGACACTGAAGCTTTCTTT. This sequence encodes CASSRRDRSDTEAFF. The V and J genes are TRBV5-6 and TRBJ1-1; 8 bases fit TRBD1. V lost 4 bases to trimming and J lost 3 bases; unmatched junction nucleotides: 8. The CDR3 contains 15 residues. The V gene's germline CDR1 is SGHDT and CDR2 YYEEEE. The complete variable domain, with remaining parts taken from reference TRBV5-6 and TRBJ1-1, reads DAGVTQSPTHLIKTRGQQVTLRCSPKSGHDTVSWYQQALGQGPQFIFQYYEEEERQRGNFPDRFSGHQFPNYSSELNVNALLLGDSALYLCASSRRDRSDTEAFFGQGTRLTVV.

Here the CDR3 DNA reads TGTGCCAGCAGCCCCGGGACGAGTCCTAGCACAGATACGCAGTATTTT. This encodes CASSPGTSPSTDTQYF. The gene calls are TRBV5-4 and TRBJ2-3; possibly TRBD1 or TRBD2 for D (5 bases each). Germline-derived CDR1 and CDR2 are SGHNT and YYREEE (reference sequence). V was cut by 4 bases and J by 0 bases, with 15 bases left in between. This CDR3 contains 16 residues.

The chain couples TRBV11-2 to TRBJ2-2, with D unclear. CDR1 is SGHAT and CDR2 is FQNNGV in the germline V gene. The CDR3 extends over 15 amino acids. V was shortened by 1 base and J by 0 bases, with 6 bases between the two germline ends. CDR3 DNA: TGTGCCAGCAGCTTAGCCGGAGCGAACACCGGGGAGCTGTTTTTT. Amino acid sequence: CASSLAGANTGELFF.

For this clone: Other DNA sequences in this sample translate to the same CDR3. The CDR3 nucleotides are TGCAGCGTTGAAAGGGGACAGGGGAACTATGGCTACACCTTC. Its translation is CSVERGQGNYGYTF. This chain joins TRBV29-1 and TRBJ1-2; 10 nucleotides match TRBD1. The junction had 2 bases not matched to a gene; V was cut back by 2 bases and J by 2 bases. The CDR3 loop spans 14 amino acids. Germline V gene sequence: CDR1 SQVTM, CDR2 ANQGSEA.